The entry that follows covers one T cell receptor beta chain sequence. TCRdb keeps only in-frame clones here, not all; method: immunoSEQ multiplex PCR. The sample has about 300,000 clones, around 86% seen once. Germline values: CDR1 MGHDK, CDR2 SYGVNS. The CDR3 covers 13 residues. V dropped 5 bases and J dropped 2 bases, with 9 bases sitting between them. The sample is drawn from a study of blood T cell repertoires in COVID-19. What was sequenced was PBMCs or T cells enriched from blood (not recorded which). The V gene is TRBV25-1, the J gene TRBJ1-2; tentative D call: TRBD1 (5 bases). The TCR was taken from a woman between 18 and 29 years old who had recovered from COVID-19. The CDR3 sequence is CASSYPGNYGYTF. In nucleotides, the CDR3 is TGTGCCAGCAGTTACCCAGGGAACTATGGCTACACCTTC.